A single sample gave rise to the 5 T cell receptor beta chains below, sequenced in a study of T cells after posttransplantation cyclophosphamide. Assay used: immunoSEQ multiplex PCR; TCRdb lists only in-frame clones, some missing. The data show 35,000 to 55,000 clones, with none appearing a single time. Sequenced material: PBMCs. The receptors come from a man aged 40-49 years in good health, CMV-negative, and a related stem cell transplant donor.

This clone was found many times. The chain has TRBV11-3 and TRBJ2-5, with a possible D match to TRBD2 (5 bases). CDR3 length equals 15 residues. The germline V gene has CDR1 SGHNT and CDR2 YENEEA. Trimming left V 3 bases short and J 2 bases short, with 13 bases between. This chain's CDR3 is CASSFGKNRQETQYF. Written as DNA, the CDR3 is TGTGCCAGCAGCTTCGGGAAAAACAGACAAGAGACCCAGTACTTC.

In this sample, this clone turned up a few times. The chain couples TRBV5-1 to TRBJ2-2; maybe TRBD1 (5 bases). In germline, CDR1 is SGHRS, CDR2 YFSETQ. V was pared by 4 bases and J by 2 bases, with 18 bases between. The CDR3 has 17 residues. The CDR3 is CASSRGQGRTNTGELFF. The CDR3 DNA sequence: TGCGCCAGCAGCCGCGGTCAGGGCAGAACAAACACCGGGGAGCTGTTTTTT. Filled out from reference TRBV5-1 and TRBJ2-2, the complete variable domain reads KAGVTQTPRYLIKTRGQQVTLSCSPISGHRSVSWYQQTPGQGLQFLFEYFSETQRNKGNFPGRFSGRQFSNSRSEMNVSTLELGDSALYLCASSRGQGRTNTGELFFGEGSRLTVL.

In this sample, this clone turned up many times. The rearrangement joins TRBV10-3 to TRBJ1-2; maybe TRBD1 (5 bases). The CDR3 loop spans 12 amino acids. Trimming left V 10 bases short and J 7 bases short, with 16 bases between. The germline V gene encodes CDR1 ENHRY and CDR2 SYGVKD. The CDR3 nucleotides are TGTGCCACGGCACCTGACAGAGGTGGCTACACCTTC. Amino acids: CATAPDRGGYTF.

This clone showed up many times. The chain recombines TRBV5-1 with TRBJ2-7, with TRBD1 identical over 9 bases. Germline CDR1 reads SGHRS; CDR2 reads YFSETQ. Germline trimming cut 4 bases from V and 5 bases from J; bases unmatched to any gene: 7. This CDR3 is 14 amino acids long. CDR3 amino acids: CASSPGQGVNEQYV. Here the CDR3 DNA reads TGCGCCAGCAGCCCGGGACAGGGTGTAAACGAGCAGTACGTC.

This clone was counted at least ten times. The rearrangement links TRBV5-6 to TRBJ2-3; 7 positions match TRBD1. With 2 bases clipped from V and 2 bases from J, the junction kept 8 bases outside the gene matches. The CDR3 consists of 16 residues. The V gene's germline CDR1 is SGHDT and CDR2 YYEEEE. The CDR3 DNA sequence: TGTGCCAGCAGCTTCGTCCGGACAGGACACACAGATACGCAGTATTTT. It encodes CASSFVRTGHTDTQYF.